A single sample gave rise to the 19 T cell receptor beta chains below, sequenced in a study of early T cells in non-severe SARS-CoV-2 infection. TCRdb independently ran MiXCR on the 5' RACE reads; one entry per CDR3 protein. The data hold 48,000 or so distinct CDR3 sequences, with roughly 13% observed a single time. Specimen: whole blood. Receptor source: an adult who was a healthcare worker with PCR-confirmed SARS-CoV-2 infection or an uninfected control (not recorded which).

This clonotype was seen many times. The chain links TRBV29-1 to TRBJ1-4; D gene unclear. The germline V and J ends were trimmed by 4 bases and 0 bases, with 9 bases remaining between them. The CDR3 sequence is 14 residues long. Per germline, CDR1 SQVTM and CDR2 ANQGSEA. The CDR3: CSVGGTTTNEKLFF. The CDR3 DNA reads as TGCAGCGTTGGTGGCACAACAACTAATGAAAAACTGTTTTTT.

This clonotype occurred many times. The chain recombines TRBV20-1 with TRBJ2-7; D not certain. The CDR3 has 15 amino acids. Germline CDR1 and CDR2: DFQATT and SNEGSKA (reference sequence). V shed 0 bases and J shed 2 bases, with 14 bases lying between them. CDR3 bases: TGCAGTGCTAGAGATGCGGTTCACTATACCTACGAGCAGTACTTC. This sequence encodes CSARDAVHYTYEQYF.

This chain uses TRBV20-1 with TRBJ2-5; a weak D match, TRBD1 (5 bases). The germline V gene encodes CDR1 DFQATT and CDR2 SNEGSKA (reference sequence). The germline V and J ends were trimmed by 1 base and 5 bases, with 17 bases remaining between them. The CDR3 sequence is 15 residues long. The DNA for the CDR3 is TGCAGTGCTAGAGCCCCTAGGGTGGGGCAGGAGACCCAGTACTTC. This gives the protein CSARAPRVGQETQYF.

This clonotype was seen a few times. CDR3 coding DNA: TGCGCCAGCAGCTCGGTCGGACAGGGAGAAACTGAAGCTTTCTTT. Its protein product is CASSSVGQGETEAFF. This sequence joins TRBV5-1 and TRBJ1-1; TRBD1 agrees at 8 bases. Trimming took 3 bases from V and 5 from J; bases not matched to a gene: 9. This CDR3 region has 15 residues. The V gene's germline CDR1 is SGHRS and CDR2 YFSETQ.

This clonotype was counted at least ten times. The genes are TRBV20-1 and TRBJ1-3; the match to TRBD1 covers 8 bases. V was pared by 3 bases and J by 3 bases, with 4 bases of the junction left unmatched. CDR1 is DFQATT, CDR2 SNEGSKA, per germline (reference sequence). The CDR3 consists of 14 residues. CDR3 in amino acids: CSASPDRGGNTIYF. CDR3 DNA sequence: TGCAGTGCTAGCCCCGACAGGGGTGGAAACACCATATATTTT.

This clonotype was seen repeatedly, ten times or more. V and J are TRBV27 and TRBJ2-7; D may be TRBD1 (6 bases). The CDR3 covers 13 residues. Germline V gives CDR1 MNHEY, CDR2 SMNVEV (reference sequence). The V gene lost 6 bases and the J gene lost 5 bases, with 14 bases spanning the gap. The CDR3 DNA reads as TGTGCCAGCAGCACCAACAGGGTCCACGAGCAGTACTTC. This translates into CASSTNRVHEQYF.

There are a few counts of this clonotype. The rearrangement joins TRBV29-1 to TRBJ2-7, with D unresolved. Looked up from germline, CDR1 is SQVTM and CDR2 is ANQGSEA. V was pared by 7 bases and J by 7 bases, with 14 bases between. There are 11 residues in the CDR3. The CDR3 DNA reads TGCAGCGCACGAACAGCTGGGGAGCAGTACTTC. It yields the protein CSARTAGEQYF.

This chain connects TRBV29-1 to TRBJ2-7, with TRBD2 identical over 9 bases. Germline values: CDR1 SQVTM, CDR2 ANQGSEA. The CDR3 is 14 amino acids. The trim removed 1 base at V and 6 bases at J, leaving 7 bases unmatched. This CDR3 reads CSVEGGGGATEQYF. The CDR3 region has the DNA TGCAGCGTTGAAGGAGGCGGGGGGGCGACCGAGCAGTACTTC.

The rearrangement links TRBV11-2 to TRBJ2-5; tentatively, D is TRBD2 (5 bases). Trimming removed 5 bases from V and 5 bases from J, with 12 bases in between. The CDR3 covers 13 residues. Germline CDR1 reads SGHAT; CDR2 reads FQNNGV. The CDR3 protein is CASSRSVGETQYF. CDR3 coding DNA: TGTGCCAGCAGCCGTAGCGTAGGGGAGACCCAGTACTTC.

The table lists this clonotype with a few counts. The chain uses TRBV5-1 and TRBJ2-1; 8 positions match TRBD2. The CDR3 sequence is 14 residues long. Germline V gene sequence: CDR1 SGHRS, CDR2 YFSETQ. Losses at the gene ends were 6 bases for V and 8 bases for J; bases not matched to a gene: 10. The CDR3 reads CASTAGGVRDEQFF. Written as DNA, the CDR3 is TGCGCCAGCACTGCGGGAGGAGTGAGGGATGAGCAGTTCTTC.

The sample holds many counts of this clonotype. V is TRBV24-1 and J is TRBJ2-2, with TRBD1 as a possible D gene (5 bases). The CDR3 contains 15 residues. V was shortened by 5 bases and J by 6 bases, with 15 bases between the two germline ends. Germline values: CDR1 KGHDR, CDR2 SFDVKD. The CDR3 loop reads CATSGSSGIAGELFF. In DNA form, the CDR3 reads TGTGCCACCAGTGGTTCCTCAGGGATAGCCGGGGAGCTGTTTTTT.

This clonotype has at least ten counts. The rearrangement links TRBV20-1 to TRBJ2-1; 7 bases agree with TRBD1. The CDR3 runs to 13 residues. CDR1 is DFQATT, CDR2 SNEGSKA, per germline (reference sequence). V was clipped by 6 bases and J by 7 bases; unmatched bases: 9. Here the CDR3 reads CSATRTGRNEQFF. In nucleotides, the CDR3 is TGCAGTGCCACCAGGACAGGACGAAATGAGCAGTTCTTC.

In this sample, this clonotype turned up many times. The junction shows a germline mismatch at one end, possibly a read error. The chain combines TRBV28 with TRBJ1-1, with TRBD1 identical over 8 bases. Germline lookup yields CDR1 MDHEN and CDR2 SYDVKM. This CDR3 is built from 19 residues. The CDR3 spells CASSWGPTGASPMNAEAFF. DNA of the CDR3: TGTGCCAGCAGTTGGGGCCCGACAGGGGCGTCACCTATGAACGCTGAAGCTTTCTTT.

The chain recombines TRBV29-1 with TRBJ2-4; 7 bases fit TRBD1. Germline V gene data show CDR1 as SQVTM and CDR2 as ANQGSEA. V shed 3 bases, J shed 3 bases, and the junction held 5 bases outside the gene matches. CDR3 size: 14 residues. CDR3 sequence (DNA): TGCAGCGTTGATACCGGGGACAGCAAAAACATTCAGTACTTC. The encoded protein is CSVDTGDSKNIQYF.

The rearrangement joins TRBV5-1 to TRBJ1-2; the D gene is possibly TRBD1 (6 bases). This CDR3 region has 15 residues. Deletions cut 5 bases from V and 4 bases from J, with 18 bases between. Germline V gene lookup returns CDR1 SGHRS and CDR2 YFSETQ. The CDR3 here is CASSSHRDAFYGYTF. The CDR3, as DNA: TGCGCCAGCAGTTCCCACAGGGATGCCTTCTATGGCTACACCTTC.

This clonotype was seen more than once but under ten times. This chain connects TRBV20-1 to TRBJ2-2; 12 bases line up with TRBD2. The junction had 3 bases not matched to a gene; V was cut back by 5 bases and J by 2 bases. In germline, CDR1 is DFQATT, CDR2 SNEGSKA (reference sequence). The CDR3 contains 15 residues. CDR3 sequence reads: CSAVGLAGNTGELFF. In DNA, the CDR3 is TGCAGTGCTGTTGGACTAGCGGGAAACACCGGGGAGCTGTTTTTT.

This clonotype appeared many times. V and J are TRBV29-1 and TRBJ1-4, with 10 bases aligning to TRBD1. The germline V gene has CDR1 SQVTM and CDR2 ANQGSEA. There are 13 residues in the CDR3. V lost 4 bases to trimming and J lost 8 bases; unmatched junction nucleotides: 4. CDR3 protein: CSVGTGGREKLFF. CDR3 in DNA: TGCAGCGTTGGGACAGGGGGTCGGGAAAAACTGTTTTTT.

The rearrangement links TRBV20-1 to TRBJ2-1; TRBD2 matches at 7 bases. This CDR3 is built from 16 residues. With V trimmed by 4 bases and J by 9 bases, 18 bases remained unmatched. Germline CDR1 and CDR2: DFQATT and SNEGSKA (reference sequence). CDR3 sequence (DNA): TGCAGTGCTACGGCCCCGATGGGGACTACCTTCTCTGAGCAGTTCTTC. Translated: CSATAPMGTTFSEQFF.

The V call is TRBV12-3 or TRBV12-4, the J call TRBJ1-2; D might be TRBD1 (5 bases). CDR3 length: 16 residues. Trimming took off 2 bases at V and 2 bases at J, with 15 bases between the two ends. This CDR3 is CASSLRITGVNYGYTF. DNA for the CDR3: TGTGCCAGCAGTTTAAGGATAACAGGAGTCAACTATGGCTACACCTTC.